In this sample, the clone carrying this TCR beta chain turned up many times. Its antigen is unknown. Unsorted libraries used 2 million PBMCs kept at -80 degrees C. This sample is drawn from a study of neurological immune-mediated disorders. Points from the study as a whole: The multiple sclerosis repertoire cluster had no clinical or MRI feature associated with it.

The J segment lost 7 bases and the V segment lost 7 bases, leaving 7 bases of the junction unmatched. This CDR3 is 14 amino acids long. Germline-derived CDR1 and CDR2 are MGHRA and YSYEKL. Synthesis of cDNA was performed by 5'RACE using 10-nucleotide random UMIs. In TCRdb, the 5' RACE reads were re-called with MiXCR into one record per CDR3 protein. The repertoire holds 75,000 to 80,000 distinct CDR3 sequences, with 5% to 6% as singletons. The genes are TRBV4-1 and TRBJ2-1; 10 nucleotides line up with TRBD2. The receptor comes from a woman aged 25 to 39 with multiple sclerosis. The sequenced sample was PBMCs. Here the CDR3 reads CASTPAGGRNEQFF. The CDR3 nucleotides read TGCGCCAGCACCCCAGCGGGGGGGCGGAATGAGCAGTTCTTC.